What follows is one T cell receptor beta chain and its context. Its antigen is not known. Isolated RNA was reverse transcribed in full, so expressed TCRB transcripts were sequenced. TCRdb's copy holds only in-frame clones and misses some; the assay was immunoSEQ multiplex PCR. The table has around 44,000 clones, 51% seen once. With 5 bases removed from V and 7 bases from J, the gap between germline ends came to 11 bases. CDR3 length equals 12 residues. The germline V gene encodes CDR1 SNHLY and CDR2 FYNNEI. This specimen comes from a study of beta chain features in type 1 diabetes. Points from the study as a whole: Type 1 diabetes patients had TCRB CDR3s that were shorter (moderately but significantly so) in all four CD4+ subsets. Patients showed naive, central memory and Treg TCRB repertoires that appeared more similar than those of healthy donors.

Sampling consisted of one heparinised blood draw per donor, averaging about 116 mL. The authors obtained over 95% purity in all sorted populations. The rearrangement uses TRBV2 and TRBJ2-5, with D possibly being TRBD1 (6 bases). The source is a woman aged 18-29 years in good health. Sequencing was done on a sample of Tregs from blood. This CDR3 is CASSLQGRTQYF. DNA for the CDR3: TGTGCCAGCAGTTTACAGGGTAGGACCCAGTACTTC. Based on the CDR3 plus reference TRBV2 and TRBJ2-5, the full variable domain is EPEVTQTPSHQVTQMGQEVILRCVPISNHLYFYWYRQILGQKVEFLVSFYNNEISEKSEIFDDQFSVERPDGSNFTLKIRSTKLEDSAMYFCASSLQGRTQYFGPGTRLLVL.